The rows below give T cell receptor beta chains drawn from one sample of a study of CD8 T cells in ankylosing spondylitis. TCRdb fed the 5' RACE reads into MiXCR, producing one record per CDR3 protein. The sample shows around 770,000 distinct CDR3 sequences, around 19% of them seen only once. The sample comprised blood, either unsorted or a sorted T cell fraction (not recorded which). All receptors come from a male donor with ankylosing spondylitis. The CDR3 runs from the conserved cysteine through the conserved F or W.

j_gene | v_gene | CDR3aa
TRBJ2-7 | TRBV27 | CASSPWTRGEQYF
TRBJ1-2 | TRBV20-1 | CSAPTGAGGGYTF
TRBJ1-6 | TRBV20-1 | CSAQTRGYGDSPLHF
TRBJ2-7 | TRBV4-3 | CASSQERGLDSSYEQYF
TRBJ1-6 | TRBV29-1 | CSASTGDSYNSPLHF
TRBJ1-6 | TRBV6-1 | CASLALDGSSYNSPLHF
TRBJ2-5 | TRBV20-1 | CSARGPPQWETQYF
TRBJ1-2 | TRBV12-5 | CASGLTEGGGLRSGYTF
TRBJ1-1 | TRBV18 | CASSPQGSEAFF
TRBJ2-7 | TRBV25-1 | CASSGGQVSYEQYF
TRBJ2-4 | TRBV7-9 | CASSSTSGDNIQYF
TRBJ2-7 | TRBV28 | CASSRLADSSYEQYF
TRBJ1-2 | TRBV28 | CASSPFEEMTANYGYTF
TRBJ2-7 | TRBV3-1 | CASSQRVGGKTYEQYF
TRBJ2-5 | TRBV12-3/TRBV12-4 | CASKGDQETQYF
TRBJ1-1 | TRBV15 | CATSRTDGASNTEAFF
TRBJ2-5 | TRBV12-3/TRBV12-4 | CASSEGQGRQETQYF
TRBJ2-2 | TRBV5-1 | CASSSGTNTGELFF
TRBJ2-5 | TRBV5-6 | CASSLEAPRETQYF
TRBJ2-2 | TRBV5-6 | CASSFGPRASGGTGELFF
TRBJ1-4 | TRBV7-9 | CASSLEAANEKLFF
TRBJ2-2 | TRBV5-1 | CASSGAGELFF
TRBJ2-7 | TRBV3-1 | CASSQLGEQYF
TRBJ2-1 | TRBV12-3/TRBV12-4 | CASTPAGVSSYNEQFF
TRBJ1-2 | TRBV7-9 | CASRGGGPYGYTF
TRBJ2-1 | TRBV2 | CASGGGRREQFF
TRBJ2-7 | TRBV18 | CASSPTRESRGEQYF
TRBJ2-3 | TRBV27 | CASGRTGGADTQYF
TRBJ1-2 | TRBV27 | CASSPQGVSGYTF
TRBJ1-2 | TRBV3-1 | CASSQEVGGAHGYTF
TRBJ2-1 | TRBV27 | CASSLQGGYNEQFF
TRBJ2-2 | TRBV20-1 | CSARDLSQGNTGELFF
TRBJ2-2 | TRBV12-3/TRBV12-4 | CASKPELTANTGELFF
TRBJ2-1 | TRBV29-1 | CSVENLGEFESNEQFF
TRBJ2-7 | TRBV6-1 | CASSEAWDYSYEQYF
TRBJ1-5 | TRBV12-3/TRBV12-4 | CASSRAQGGQPQHF
TRBJ1-6 | TRBV28 | CASSFGRAIYNSPLHF
TRBJ2-2 | TRBV4-3 | CASSQEVGYSSGELFF
TRBJ2-1 | TRBV7-3 | CASSSGQGAPEEQFF
TRBJ2-1 | TRBV2 | CASSFGGAIYNEQFF
TRBJ2-2 | TRBV12-3/TRBV12-4 | CASSFSGTNTGELFF
TRBJ1-5 | TRBV10-3 | CAISESPGYSNQPQHF
TRBJ2-1 | TRBV4-1 | CASSHGQHNEQFF
TRBJ1-2 | TRBV5-6 | CASSIHPNYGYTF
TRBJ1-1 | TRBV2 | CASSEGLSTEAFF
TRBJ2-1 | TRBV24-1 | CATSEGQVNYNEQFF
TRBJ2-1 | TRBV24-1 | CATSDLKDGRGNEQFF
TRBJ2-7 | TRBV5-1 | CASSPGGVLSYEQYF
TRBJ1-1 | TRBV5-6 | CASSLVRTGVQNTEAFF
TRBJ1-4 | TRBV28 | CASRQQGAEKLFF
TRBJ1-1 | TRBV29-1 | CSVETYYTGDAEAFF
TRBJ1-1 | TRBV5-1 | CASSLDSSQNTEAFF
TRBJ2-7 | TRBV5-1 | CASSYGTGGAEQYF
TRBJ2-1 | TRBV29-1 | CSVGPSPYNEQFF